The 9 T cell receptor beta chains below were found in one sample sequenced in a study of human T cells and chemical hapten exposure (dated by TCRdb to the early 2020s). The library was produced with RACE. Instrument used: NextSeq 500. In TCRdb, the public reads were trimmed at Q25 with fastp and aligned with MiXCR, with productive beta chains retained. Every distinct CDR3 protein forms one entry, paired with its most common genes and DNA. Within this sample are under 110,000 distinct CDR3 sequences, with around 12% of them counted one time only. The ten top clones hold around 1.5% of the sample. The time point label, as the study defines it: pre-sensitization, week 0. This specimen's treatment or condition label, per the study, means: therapeutic diphenylcyclopropenone sensitization with weekly scalp DPC. This specimen consisted of whole blood, obtained in connection with sensitization to the hapten diphenylcyclopropenone (DPC). The source of these receptors is a woman between 45 and 60 years old with alopecia areata. Some clones in this sample may be carry-over from other donors' samples.

Regarding this clonotype: Its ends do not fully match the called genes, so a read error is possible. This rearrangement joins TRBV3-1 to TRBJ2-7, with D unresolved. Germline CDR1 and CDR2: LGHDT and YNNKEL (reference sequence). This CDR3 region has 11 residues. The CDR3 region is CASSQLGFTHF. In DNA, the CDR3 is TGTGCCAGCAGCCAACTGGGGTTCACCCACTTC.

CDR3 bases: TGCAGCGTTGTTCAGACCCATATATTGGCGGGTACGCAGTATTTT. It yields the protein CSVVQTHILAGTQYF. The rearrangement links TRBV29-1 to TRBJ2-3; D might be TRBD2 (5 bases). Per germline, CDR1 SQVTM and CDR2 ANQGSEA. The length of the CDR3 is 15 residues. V lost 4 bases to trimming and J lost 8 bases, with 22 bases between them.

There are a few counts of this clonotype. The chain is built from TRBV7-2 and TRBJ2-1, with no clear D. CDR3 length equals 12 residues. Deletions cut 3 bases from V and 8 bases from J, with 8 bases between. CDR1 SGHTA and CDR2 FQGNSA come from the germline V gene. In DNA, the CDR3 is TGTGCCAGCAGCTTCCGTCGGGATGAGCAGTTCTTC. This gives the protein CASSFRRDEQFF.

In its sample, this clonotype was seen many times. This chain links TRBV5-1 with TRBJ2-6, with D hard to call. Trimming took 3 bases from V and 0 from J, leaving 10 bases between them. Germline V lookup: CDR1 SGHRS, CDR2 YFSETQ. This CDR3 comprises 16 residues. CDR3: CASSSLGPSGANVLTF. The CDR3 nucleotides are TGCGCCAGCAGCTCCTTGGGCCCCTCTGGGGCCAACGTCCTGACTTTC.

This clonotype came up many times. V and J are TRBV28 and TRBJ1-5; 7 bases align to TRBD1. The V gene's germline CDR1 is MDHEN and CDR2 SYDVKM. The CDR3 spans 15 residues. V dropped 4 bases and J dropped 7; count of bases not matched to a gene: 10. The CDR3 protein is CASSSPAGGRQPQHF. CDR3 bases: TGTGCCAGCAGTTCCCCGGCAGGGGGAAGGCAGCCCCAGCATTTT. Using reference TRBV28 and TRBJ1-5 for the parts outside the CDR3, the full variable domain is DVKVTQSSRYLVKRTGEKVFLECVQDMDHENMFWYRQDPGLGLRLIYFSYDVKMKEKGDIPEGYSVSREKKERFSLILESASTNQTSMYLCASSSPAGGRQPQHFGDGTRLSIL.

This clonotype has a count of ten or more. CDR3 bases: TGTGCCAGCAGTTTGAGCGGGACGAACACCGGGGAGCTGTTTTTT. It encodes CASSLSGTNTGELFF. The chain employs TRBV27 and TRBJ2-2; TRBD2 aligns across 7 bases. CDR3 size: 15 residues. V was pared by 3 bases and J by 0 bases, with 1 base of the junction left unmatched. CDR1 and CDR2 from the germline V gene are MNHEY and SMNVEV (reference sequence).

The chain links TRBV7-8 to TRBJ1-2; unclear D gene. Germline V lookup: CDR1 SGHVS, CDR2 FQNEAQ. V was pared by 1 base and J by 2 bases, with 8 bases between. The CDR3 consists of 14 residues. CDR3 sequence: CASSLDRHNYGYTF. The CDR3 DNA is TGTGCCAGCAGCTTAGATCGCCACAACTATGGCTACACCTTC.

The CDR3 reads CASSLAVTSGKSDEQYF. CDR3 sequence (DNA): TGTGCCAGCAGCTTAGCTGTGACTAGCGGGAAATCTGACGAGCAGTACTTC. The chain uses TRBV7-2 and TRBJ2-7, with TRBD2 identical over 11 bases. V trimming: 0 bases; J trimming: 5 bases; junction bases outside the gene matches: 9. Germline V gives CDR1 SGHTA, CDR2 FQGNSA. The CDR3 consists of 17 residues.

The chain links TRBV7-2 to TRBJ2-1; TRBD1 aligns across 8 bases. V shed 3 bases and J 7 bases; nucleotides not matched to a gene: 5. The length of the CDR3 is 14 residues. Germline V gene data show CDR1 as SGHTA and CDR2 as FQGNSA. The chain's CDR3 is CASSLTGVRNEQFF. DNA for the CDR3: TGTGCCAGCAGCTTGACAGGGGTTAGGAATGAGCAGTTCTTC.